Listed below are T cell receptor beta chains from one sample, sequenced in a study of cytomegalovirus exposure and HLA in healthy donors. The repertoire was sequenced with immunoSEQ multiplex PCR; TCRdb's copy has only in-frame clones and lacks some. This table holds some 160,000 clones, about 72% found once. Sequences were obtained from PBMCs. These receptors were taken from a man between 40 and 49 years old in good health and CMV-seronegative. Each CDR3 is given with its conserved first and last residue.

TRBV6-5 CASSRGSPNQPQHF
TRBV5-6 CASSFLVSGAQDEQFF
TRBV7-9 CASSLDRRRNTEAFF
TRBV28 CASSPPGDVGGELFF
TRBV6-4 CASSPSPGSSSYEQYF
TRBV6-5 CASTTTGATYEQYF
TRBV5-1 CASSYGQSAPLHF
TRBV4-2 CASSQDLPGGGNTIYF
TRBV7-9 CASSLSGKAGEKLFF
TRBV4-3 CASSQGGPNYGYTF
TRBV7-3 CASSIRGRGYGYTF
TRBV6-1 CASRRDRGSYNEQFF
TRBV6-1 CASTQRGRSGTEAFF
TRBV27 CASSLFQQGGTGAHEQYF
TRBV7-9 CASSHGLGTELNTEAFF
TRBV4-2 CASSLTGLNEKLFF
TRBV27 CASSGSSGSKYEQYF
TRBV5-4 CASSRAGERTMETQYF
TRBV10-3 CAISEGGNEQFF
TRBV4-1 CASSQEQGAGTEAFF
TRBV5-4 CASSSSSEQFF
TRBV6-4 CASSDSAGVNEQFF
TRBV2 CASRPGLAGVETQYF
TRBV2 CASSPGQGRSQHF
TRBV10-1 CASSESTGQGGTEAFF
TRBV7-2 CASSLPGQGEGYTF
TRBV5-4 CASSFLAGPYEQYF
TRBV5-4 CASSRDRGRYEQYF
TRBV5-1 CASSSTTFQDREASAGYTF
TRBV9 CASSGSTGVNEQFF
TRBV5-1 CASSLEPGSGQPQHF
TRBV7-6 CASSHGGGGVNEQFF
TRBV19 CASRTGNGYTF
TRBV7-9 CASSLVSGQPQHF
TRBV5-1 CASSLSLAGQQETQYF
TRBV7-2 CASSPTGSSYEQYF
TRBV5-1 CASSKGQQPSTDTQYF
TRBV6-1 CASSGTRASTQYF
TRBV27 CASSLGGSNEQYF
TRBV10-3 CAISGTGGSTGELFF
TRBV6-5 CASSYLYEQYF